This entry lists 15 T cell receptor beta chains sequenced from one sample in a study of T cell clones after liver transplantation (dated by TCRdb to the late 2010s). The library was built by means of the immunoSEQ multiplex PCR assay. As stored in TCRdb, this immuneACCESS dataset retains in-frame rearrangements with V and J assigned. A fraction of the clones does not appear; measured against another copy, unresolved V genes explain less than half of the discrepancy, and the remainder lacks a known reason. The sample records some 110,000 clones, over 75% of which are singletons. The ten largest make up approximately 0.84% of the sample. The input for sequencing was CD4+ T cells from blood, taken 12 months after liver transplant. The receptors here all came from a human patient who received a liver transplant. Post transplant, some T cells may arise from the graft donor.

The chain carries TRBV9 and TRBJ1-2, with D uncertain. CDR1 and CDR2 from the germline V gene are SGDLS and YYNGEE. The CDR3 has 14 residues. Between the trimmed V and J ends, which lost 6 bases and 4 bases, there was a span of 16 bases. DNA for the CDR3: TGTGCCAGCATCGGTCCTCGCGGCCCCTATGGCTACACCTTC. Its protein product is CASIGPRGPYGYTF.

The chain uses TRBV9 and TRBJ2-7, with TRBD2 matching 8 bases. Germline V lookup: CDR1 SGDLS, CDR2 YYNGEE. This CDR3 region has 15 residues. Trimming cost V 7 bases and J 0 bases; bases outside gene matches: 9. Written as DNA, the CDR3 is TGTGCCAGCTCTCACCGGGAGGGAAGCTCCTACGAGCAGTACTTC. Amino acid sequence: CASSHREGSSYEQYF.

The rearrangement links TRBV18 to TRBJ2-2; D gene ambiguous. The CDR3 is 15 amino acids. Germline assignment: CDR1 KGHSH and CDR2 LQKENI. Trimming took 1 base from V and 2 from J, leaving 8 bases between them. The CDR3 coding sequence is TGTGCCAGCTCACCACAAGTACGAAACACCGGGGAGCTGTTTTTT. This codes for CASSPQVRNTGELFF.

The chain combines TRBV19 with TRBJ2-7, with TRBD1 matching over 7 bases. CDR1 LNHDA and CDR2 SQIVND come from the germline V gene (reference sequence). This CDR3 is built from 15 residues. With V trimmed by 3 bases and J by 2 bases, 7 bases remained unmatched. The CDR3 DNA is TGTGCCAGTAGTATCCGCCCCACAGGGGCCTACGAGCAGTACTTC. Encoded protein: CASSIRPTGAYEQYF.

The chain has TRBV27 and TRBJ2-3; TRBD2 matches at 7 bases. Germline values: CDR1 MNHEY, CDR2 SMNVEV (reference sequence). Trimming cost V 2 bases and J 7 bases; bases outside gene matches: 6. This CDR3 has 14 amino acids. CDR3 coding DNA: TGTGCCAGCAGTTTAGGGCTAGCGGTTAATACGCAGTATTTT. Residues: CASSLGLAVNTQYF.

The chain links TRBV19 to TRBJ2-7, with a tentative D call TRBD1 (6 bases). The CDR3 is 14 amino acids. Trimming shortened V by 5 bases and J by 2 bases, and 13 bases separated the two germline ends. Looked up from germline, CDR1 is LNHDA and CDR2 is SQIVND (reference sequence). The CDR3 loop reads CASSLQGYAYEQYF. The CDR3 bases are TGTGCCAGTAGTCTACAGGGATACGCCTACGAGCAGTACTTC. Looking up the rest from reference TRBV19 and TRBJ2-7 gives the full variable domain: DGGITQSPKYLFRKEGQNVTLSCEQNLNHDAMYWYRQDPGQGLRLIYYSQIVNDFQKGDIAEGYSVSREKKESFPLTVTSAQKNPTAFYLCASSLQGYAYEQYFGPGTRLTVT.

Here the CDR3 reads CASSLWGGDEKLFF. CDR3 coding DNA: TGTGCCAGCAGTTTATGGGGGGGGGATGAAAAACTGTTTTTT. The V call is TRBV27, the J call TRBJ1-4; D might be TRBD1 (5 bases). Germline V gene data show CDR1 as MNHEY and CDR2 as SMNVEV (reference sequence). The CDR3 length is 14 residues. V was shortened by 1 base and J by 6 bases, with 9 bases between the two germline ends. The variable domain in full, completed from reference TRBV27 and TRBJ1-4, reads EAQVTQNPRYLITVTGKKLTVTCSQNMNHEYMSWYRQDPGLGLRQIYYSMNVEVTDKGDVPEGYKVSRKEKRNFPLILESPSPNQTSLYFCASSLWGGDEKLFFGSGTQLSVL.

The chain's CDR3 is CAWSSLASGFVTGELFF. CDR3 coding DNA: TGTGCCTGGAGTTCTTTGGCTAGCGGATTTGTCACCGGGGAGCTGTTTTTT. This chain links TRBV30 with TRBJ2-2; TRBD2 aligns across 7 bases. Germline V gives CDR1 GTSNPN, CDR2 SVGIG (reference sequence). Losses at the gene ends were 2 bases for V and 4 bases for J; bases not matched to a gene: 13. The CDR3 has 17 residues.

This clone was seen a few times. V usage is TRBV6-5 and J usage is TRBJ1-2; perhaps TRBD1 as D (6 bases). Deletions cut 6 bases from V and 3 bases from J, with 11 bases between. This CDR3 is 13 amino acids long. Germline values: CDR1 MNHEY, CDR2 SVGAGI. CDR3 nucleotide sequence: TGTGCCAGCAGACAGGGTGTGGACTATGGCTACACCTTC. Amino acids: CASRQGVDYGYTF.

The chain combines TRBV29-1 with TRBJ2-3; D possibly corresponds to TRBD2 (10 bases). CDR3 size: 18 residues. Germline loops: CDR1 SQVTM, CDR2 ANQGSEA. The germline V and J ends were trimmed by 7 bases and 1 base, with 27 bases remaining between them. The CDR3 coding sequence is TGCAGCGCCTCGGGACAGGGCGCTAGCGGGAGAGGCACAGATACGCAGTATTTT. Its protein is CSASGQGASGRGTDTQYF.

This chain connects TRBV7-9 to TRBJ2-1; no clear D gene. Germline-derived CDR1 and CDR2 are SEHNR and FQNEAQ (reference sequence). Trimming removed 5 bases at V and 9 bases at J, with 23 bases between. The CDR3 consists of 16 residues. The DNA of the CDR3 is TGTGCCAGCAGCCCCTCATCGGGCAGGTCTCGGGCTGAGCAGTTCTTC. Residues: CASSPSSGRSRAEQFF.

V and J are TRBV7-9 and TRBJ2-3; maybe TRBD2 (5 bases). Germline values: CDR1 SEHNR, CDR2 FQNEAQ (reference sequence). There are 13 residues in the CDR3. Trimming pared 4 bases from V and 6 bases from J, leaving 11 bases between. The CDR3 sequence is CASSSEGGDTQYF. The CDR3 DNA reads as TGTGCCAGCAGCTCTGAGGGCGGGGATACGCAGTATTTT.

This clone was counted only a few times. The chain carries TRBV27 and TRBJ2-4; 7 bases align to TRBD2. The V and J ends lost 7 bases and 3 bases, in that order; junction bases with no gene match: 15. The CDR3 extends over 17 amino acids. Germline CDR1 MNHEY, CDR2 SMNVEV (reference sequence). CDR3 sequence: CASTLPERSGIKNIQYF. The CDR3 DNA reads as TGTGCCAGCACCCTCCCAGAGAGAAGCGGGATCAAAAACATTCAGTACTTC.

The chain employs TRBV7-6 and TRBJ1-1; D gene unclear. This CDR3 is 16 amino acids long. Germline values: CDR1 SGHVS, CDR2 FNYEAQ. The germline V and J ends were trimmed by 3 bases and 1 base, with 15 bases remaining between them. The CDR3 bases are TGTGCCAGCAGCTTCGGATCGCTTCGACAGAACACTGAAGCTTTCTTT. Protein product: CASSFGSLRQNTEAFF.

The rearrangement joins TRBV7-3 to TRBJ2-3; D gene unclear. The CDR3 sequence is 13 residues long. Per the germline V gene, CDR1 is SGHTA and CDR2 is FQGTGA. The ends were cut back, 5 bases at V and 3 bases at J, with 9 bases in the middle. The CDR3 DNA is TGTGCCAGCAGCACCGACGGTACAGATACGCAGTATTTT. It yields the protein CASSTDGTDTQYF.